This T cell receptor (beta chain) was recorded in a study of follicular helper T cells after annual influenza vaccination. Time point denoted: 2015-2016 season, pre-vaccination. Germline CDR1 is MNHNS and CDR2 is SASEGT. The CDR3 loop spans 14 amino acids. V lost 1 base, J lost 2 bases, and 5 bases lay in between. This table comes from immunoSEQ multiplex PCR, and its TCRdb copy is limited to in-frame clones, with some not included. The table shows about 2,500 clones, with 65% to 90% occurring only once. The sequence was collected from an adult who received the influenza vaccine. Sequenced material: CXCR5+ CD38- circulating T follicular helper cells from blood, taken on the day of influenza vaccination. As for subset: circulating Tfh, non-naive CD4+CXCR5+PD-1+ (ICOS+CD38+ or ICOS-CD38-). The V call is TRBV6-1, the J call TRBJ1-4; tentatively, D is TRBD1 (5 bases). The CDR3 protein is CASSEGGTNEKLFF. The CDR3 coding sequence is TGTGCCAGCAGTGAAGGGGGCACTAATGAAAAACTGTTTTTT.